These 10 T cell receptor beta chains share one sample of origin, sequenced in a study of blood T cell repertoires in COVID-19. Sequenced by immunoSEQ multiplex PCR; TCRdb stores in-frame clones only, minus some. Of hundreds of thousands of clones in the sample, 75% to 90% were seen once. Sequencing was performed on PBMCs or T cells enriched from blood (not recorded which). These receptors were collected from a woman aged 25 to 39 who had been exposed to COVID-19.

This sequence joins TRBV10-1 and TRBJ1-1, with D possibly TRBD1 on 5 matching bases. Germline lookup yields CDR1 WNHNN and CDR2 SYGVQD (reference sequence). The CDR3 has 13 amino acids. The V gene lost 3 bases and the J gene lost 5 bases, with 10 bases spanning the gap. The CDR3 coding sequence is TGCGCCAGCAGTGACGACAGTGAAACTGAAGCTTTCTTT. Residues: CASSDDSETEAFF.

For this clone: The sample carries other DNA sequences with the same CDR3. This chain joins TRBV30 and TRBJ2-5; D is unclear. The germline V gene encodes CDR1 GTSNPN and CDR2 SVGIG (reference sequence). The V end was cut by 0 bases, the J end by 5 bases, with 4 bases between. The CDR3 extends over 11 amino acids. CDR3 protein: CAWSVRETQYF. As DNA, the CDR3 is TGTGCCTGGAGTGTACGGGAGACCCAGTACTTC.

The chain joins TRBV11-2 to TRBJ2-7; 9 bases match TRBD2. The CDR3 spans 16 residues. Trimming removed 1 base from V and 7 bases from J; junction bases left unmatched: 11. In germline, CDR1 is SGHAT, CDR2 FQNNGV. CDR3 bases: TGTGCCAGCAGCTTAGGTCTAGCGGGGTTATCGGAAGAGCAGTACTTC. Translation: CASSLGLAGLSEEQYF.

The chain carries TRBV5-1 and TRBJ2-3; the D is unclear. V lost 4 bases and J 6 bases, leaving 9 bases between the germline ends. The CDR3 spans 12 residues. Per the germline V gene, CDR1 is SGHRS and CDR2 is YFSETQ. CDR3 sequence (DNA): TGCGCCAGCAGCCCCCTATCGGATACGCAGTATTTT. Its protein is CASSPLSDTQYF. Together with reference TRBV5-1 and TRBJ2-3, the CDR3 gives the full variable domain: KAGVTQTPRYLIKTRGQQVTLSCSPISGHRSVSWYQQTPGQGLQFLFEYFSETQRNKGNFPGRFSGRQFSNSRSEMNVSTLELGDSALYLCASSPLSDTQYFGPGTRLTVL.

The rearrangement uses TRBV4-2 and TRBJ1-4; 8 bases agree with TRBD1. This CDR3 comprises 17 residues. V lost 3 bases to trimming and J lost 7 bases; unmatched junction nucleotides: 13. CDR1 and CDR2 from the germline V gene are LGHNA and YNFKEQ. This chain's CDR3 is CASSQATGDRSGEKLFF. For the CDR3, the DNA is TGTGCCAGCAGCCAGGCGACAGGGGATCGGAGCGGTGAAAAACTGTTTTTT.

The rearrangement joins TRBV24-1 to TRBJ2-1; 14 nucleotides match TRBD2. Germline V gene data show CDR1 as KGHDR and CDR2 as SFDVKD. Unmatched junction bases numbered 6, after V lost 5 bases and J lost 4 bases. The length of the CDR3 is 17 residues. For the CDR3, the DNA is TGTGCCACCAGTGCGACTAGCGGGGGGGCAGAGTACAATGAGCAGTTCTTC. Translation gives CATSATSGGAEYNEQFF.

The genes are TRBV11-3 and TRBJ2-1, with D possibly TRBD1 on 6 matching bases. The CDR3 extends over 13 amino acids. The V gene lost 0 bases and the J gene lost 10 bases, with 10 bases spanning the gap. Germline lookup yields CDR1 SGHNT and CDR2 YENEEA. CDR3 nucleotide sequence: TGTGCCAGCAGCTTAGATCGAGGGGGAGAGCAGTTCTTC. This encodes CASSLDRGGEQFF. The full variable domain, with the rest looked up from reference TRBV11-3 and TRBJ2-1, is EAGVVQSPRYKIIEKKQPVAFWCNPISGHNTLYWYLQNLGQGPELLIRYENEEAVDDSQLPKDRFSAERLKGVDSTLKIQPAELGDSAVYLCASSLDRGGEQFFGPGTRLTVL.

This clone appeared a few times. This same CDR3 is encoded by further DNA sequences in the sample. CDR3 coding DNA: TGCGCCAGCAGCTTGGATGGACAGGGCCCTGGAAACACCATATATTTT. Translation: CASSLDGQGPGNTIYF. This chain links TRBV5-1 with TRBJ1-3; 8 bases are shared with TRBD1. The V gene's germline CDR1 is SGHRS and CDR2 YFSETQ. The ends lost 0 bases at V and 2 bases at J; junction bases unmatched: 4. The CDR3 has 16 amino acids.

This clone was found a few times. CDR3 protein: CARSLVQGADTQYF. In DNA form, the CDR3 reads TGTGCCAGAAGCTTGGTTCAGGGGGCAGATACGCAGTATTTT. The rearrangement links TRBV5-3 to TRBJ2-3; TRBD1 aligns across 7 bases. TRBV5-3 is treated as an ORF (open reading frame) with a function not yet certain. After removal of 0 bases from V and 4 bases from J, the junction contained 2 bases not matched to a gene. This CDR3 is 14 amino acids long.

This rearrangement joins TRBV25-1 to TRBJ1-2, with 7 bases that match TRBD1. This CDR3 is 16 amino acids long. The V segment lost 1 base and the J segment 4 bases; nucleotides outside the gene matches: 9. CDR1 MGHDK and CDR2 SYGVNS come from the germline V gene. CDR3 region: CASSELETGFVYGYTF. In DNA form, the CDR3 reads TGTGCCAGCAGTGAATTAGAGACAGGGTTTGTCTATGGCTACACCTTC.